Included here is one T cell receptor beta chain sequence, with context. PCR involved 60 Vbeta and 13 Jbeta primers. Repertoires were generated with immunoSEQ multiplex PCR, while TCRdb's copy carries only in-frame clones and drops some. This repertoire shows more than 85,000 clones, roughly 78% found once; its top ten account for under 1.5%. The data stem from a study of cytomegalovirus exposure and HLA in healthy donors. This CDR3 is built from 16 residues. Germline-derived CDR1 and CDR2 are MNHNS and SASEGT. Trimming cost V 4 bases and J 4 bases; bases outside gene matches: 9. This rearrangement joins TRBV6-1 to TRBJ2-7; 11 nucleotides agree with TRBD2. Sequences were obtained from PBMCs. This clonotype was sampled from a woman aged 25 to 45 in good health and CMV-seronegative. CDR3 nucleotides: TGTGCCAGCAGTGTCCTAGCGGGGGGTTCCCTGTACGAGCAGTACTTC. Protein: CASSVLAGGSLYEQYF.